The rows below give T cell receptor beta chains drawn from one sample of a study of T cell responses to AZD1222 COVID-19 vaccine. The method was immunoSEQ multiplex PCR; TCRdb's version includes in-frame clones alone and lacks a portion of them. The sample has 100,000 to 130,000 clones; around 90% are singletons. This specimen was peripheral blood, taken on day 0 of AZD1222 vaccination. The receptors shown here come from an adult in good health. The CDR3 runs from the conserved cysteine through the conserved F or W. Each record gives: V gene, D gene, J gene, clone size, CDR3 DNA, CDR3 protein. A D gene is named only where the DNA matches it firmly. Not every row has a clone size; where given, it reads once, few, many or a size class.

>TRBV6-2/TRBV6-3|.|TRBJ1-2|.
TGTGCCAGCAGTAAGAAGGGGTACTATGGCTACACCTTC
CASSKKGYYGYTF
>TRBV9|TRBD1|TRBJ1-5|.
TGTGCCAGCAGCGTCGGGACAGGGGGTCAGCCCCAGCATTTT
CASSVGTGGQPQHF
>TRBV7-2|TRBD2|TRBJ2-3|.
TGTGCCAGCAGCTTGGGGGGGAGGGCCTCCACAGATACGCAGTATTTT
CASSLGGRASTDTQYF
>TRBV5-6|.|TRBJ1-6|.
TGTGCCAGCAGCGTGGGACTTGGACGTTCACCCCTCCACTTT
CASSVGLGRSPLHF
>TRBV28|TRBD2|TRBJ2-3|once
TGTGCCAGCAGTTTCCCGGGACTAGCGGGGGGCACAGATACGCAGTATTTT
CASSFPGLAGGTDTQYF
>TRBV6-5|.|TRBJ2-7|.
TGTGCCAGCAGCCCCGGGGGCGCGACCTACGAGCAGTACTTC
CASSPGGATYEQYF
>TRBV7-9|TRBD1|TRBJ2-5|.
TGTGCCAGCAGCTTAGGGGACAGGGGGCCTCAAGAGACCCAGTACTTC
CASSLGDRGPQETQYF
>TRBV3-1/TRBV3-2|.|TRBJ2-7|.
TGTGCCAGCAGCCAAGAGGTTTCCTACGAGCAGTACTTC
CASSQEVSYEQYF
>TRBV7-9|.|TRBJ1-3|.
TGTGCCAGCAGCCTAGGCTCTGGAAACACCATATATTTT
CASSLGSGNTIYF
>TRBV28|TRBD1|TRBJ1-1|.
TGTGCCAGCAAAGAGACAGGGAGGGCTGAAGCTTTCTTT
CASKETGRAEAFF